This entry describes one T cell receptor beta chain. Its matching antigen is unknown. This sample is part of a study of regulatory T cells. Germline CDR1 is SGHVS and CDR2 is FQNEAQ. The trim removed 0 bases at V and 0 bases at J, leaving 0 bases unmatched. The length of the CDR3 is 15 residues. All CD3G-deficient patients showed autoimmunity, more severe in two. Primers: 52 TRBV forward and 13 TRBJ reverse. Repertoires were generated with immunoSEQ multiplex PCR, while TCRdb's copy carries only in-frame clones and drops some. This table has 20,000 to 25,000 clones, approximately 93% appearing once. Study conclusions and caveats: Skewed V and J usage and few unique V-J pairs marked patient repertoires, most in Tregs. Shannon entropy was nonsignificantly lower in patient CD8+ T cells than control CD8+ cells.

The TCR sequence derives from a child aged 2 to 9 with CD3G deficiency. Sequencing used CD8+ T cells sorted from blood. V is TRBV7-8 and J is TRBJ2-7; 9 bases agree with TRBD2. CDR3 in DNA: TGTGCCAGCAGCTTAGCTAGCGGGAGCTCCTACGAGCAGTACTTC. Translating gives CASSLASGSSYEQYF.